One and the same sample provided the 9 T cell receptor beta chains below, sequenced in a study of cytomegalovirus exposure and HLA in healthy donors. The PCR was carried out with 60 Vbeta primers and 13 Jbeta primers. This table comes from immunoSEQ multiplex PCR, and its TCRdb copy is limited to in-frame clones, with some not included. The sample contains around 200,000 clones, 80% to 90% of which appear only once. Input material: PBMCs. Receptors originate from a girl aged 2 to 10 in good health and CMV-seropositive.

The V and J genes are TRBV5-1 and TRBJ2-5; 13 bases fit TRBD2. The J call is doubtful: the DNA matches TRBJ2-7 better. The CDR3 has 16 amino acids. In germline, CDR1 is SGHRS, CDR2 YFSETQ. The CDR3 region has the DNA TGCGCCAGCAGCTCTGGACTAGCGGGGGCCCTCTACGAGCAGTACTTC. This sequence encodes CASSSGLAGALYEQYF.

This rearrangement joins TRBV7-3 to TRBJ2-3; no reliable D call. The CDR3 length is 15 residues. Germline V lookup: CDR1 SGHTA, CDR2 FQGTGA. V lost 2 bases and J 4 bases, leaving 13 bases between the germline ends. The CDR3 DNA is TGTGCCAGCAGCTTAGTGGGTGGGCACGCAGATACGCAGTATTTT. Amino acid sequence: CASSLVGGHADTQYF.

V and J are TRBV7-9 and TRBJ1-4; D perhaps matches TRBD1 (5 bases). Trimming took 1 base from V and 10 from J, leaving 7 bases between them. The CDR3 spans 12 residues. Germline V gives CDR1 SEHNR, CDR2 FQNEAQ (reference sequence). CDR3 sequence reads: CASSLVGVKLFF. The CDR3 bases are TGTGCCAGCAGCTTAGTAGGGGTAAAACTGTTTTTT.

The chain employs TRBV28 and TRBJ1-2, with TRBD1 matching over 8 bases. The trim removed 5 bases at V and 0 bases at J, leaving 8 bases unmatched. CDR3 length: 16 residues. CDR1 is MDHEN, CDR2 SYDVKM, per germline. The CDR3 bases are TGTGCCAGCAGTACGATTGGACAGGGCCCTAACTATGGCTACACCTTC. It specifies CASSTIGQGPNYGYTF.

The rearrangement links TRBV5-6 to TRBJ1-2; 8 bases match TRBD1. The CDR3 is 14 residues long. Trimming removed 5 bases from V and 7 bases from J; junction bases left unmatched: 10. CDR1 is SGHDT, CDR2 YYEEEE, per germline. The CDR3 loop is CASSITGGTIGYTF. Here the CDR3 DNA reads TGTGCCAGCAGTATCACAGGGGGGACTATTGGCTACACCTTC.

The chain joins TRBV7-8 to TRBJ1-5; D unresolved. Looked up from germline, CDR1 is SGHVS and CDR2 is FQNEAQ. V lost 0 bases and J lost 5, with 5 bases in between. This CDR3 contains 13 residues. The CDR3, as DNA: TGTGCCAGCAGCTTAGCGCGCGATCAGCCCCAGCATTTT. This codes for CASSLARDQPQHF.

This chain uses TRBV28 with TRBJ1-5; 9 bases match TRBD1. CDR3 length: 16 residues. V was clipped by 4 bases and J by 6 bases; unmatched bases: 10. CDR1 and CDR2 from the germline V gene are MDHEN and SYDVKM. In nucleotides, the CDR3 is TGTGCCAGCAGTTCGCCCCCCGGGACAGGGCTTCAGCCCCAGCATTTT. Encoded protein: CASSSPPGTGLQPQHF. Full variable domain (outside the CDR3, taken from reference TRBV28 and TRBJ1-5): DVKVTQSSRYLVKRTGEKVFLECVQDMDHENMFWYRQDPGLGLRLIYFSYDVKMKEKGDIPEGYSVSREKKERFSLILESASTNQTSMYLCASSSPPGTGLQPQHFGDGTRLSIL.

The chain couples TRBV9 to TRBJ2-1, with 9 bases identical to TRBD2. This CDR3 has 17 amino acids. V trimming: 4 bases; J trimming: 5 bases; junction bases outside the gene matches: 13. Per the germline V gene, CDR1 is SGDLS and CDR2 is YYNGEE. Written as DNA, the CDR3 is TGTGCCAGCAGCACGACAGGAGGACTAGCGAAGAACAATGAGCAGTTCTTC. Protein sequence: CASSTTGGLAKNNEQFF. Filled out from reference TRBV9 and TRBJ2-1, the complete variable domain reads DSGVTQTPKHLITATGQRVTLRCSPRSGDLSVYWYQQSLDQGLQFLIQYYNGEERAKGNILERFSAQQFPDLHSELNLSSLELGDSALYFCASSTTGGLAKNNEQFFGPGTRLTVL.

This clone occurred once. The chain joins TRBV19 to TRBJ2-1, with 7 bases lining up with TRBD1. The CDR3 is 15 residues long. V was clipped by 5 bases and J by 8 bases; unmatched bases: 12. CDR1 LNHDA and CDR2 SQIVND come from the germline V gene (reference sequence). DNA of the CDR3: TGTGCCAGTAGTGGACGGACAGGAACTTTGGATGAGCAGTTCTTC. Its protein is CASSGRTGTLDEQFF.